This TCR beta chain is drawn from a study of T and B cells in COVID-19 patients. Background on the study: Critical illness requiring mechanical ventilation or extracorporeal membrane oxygenation affected three fifths of the roughly 20 active-infection patients.

Deletions cut 2 bases from V and 9 bases from J, with 14 bases between. Germline V gene data show CDR1 as MNHEY and CDR2 as SVGAGI. The CDR3 sequence is 15 residues long. General study points: In COVID-19 patients, T cell receptor beta variable and joining gene use was reportedly strongly skewed. Of about 2,400 TCR clusters found only in the recovered cohort, 25 to 35 had low generation probability. Early severe-case samples and blood from mildly ill patients during symptoms were in short supply.

This clonotype was counted between two and nine times. The target antigen is unknown. TRB rearrangements were amplified by multiplex PCR with BIOMED2 TRB-A/B primers. MiXCR, applied by TCRdb to the multiplex PCR reads, yields one record per CDR3 protein. The sample gives some 13,000 distinct CDR3 sequences, less than 35% of which show up once; 6% to 7.5% is in the top ten. From blood, about 240-550 ng of genomic DNA served as TRB template. This chain links TRBV6-5 with TRBJ1-6, with D perhaps TRBD1 (5 bases). Sequenced material: blood. The receptor was derived from a human donor who had recovered from COVID-19. The CDR3 reads CASSYAVGRGSPLHF. The CDR3 DNA is TGTGCCAGCAGTTACGCGGTGGGTAGGGGTTCACCCCTCCACTTT.